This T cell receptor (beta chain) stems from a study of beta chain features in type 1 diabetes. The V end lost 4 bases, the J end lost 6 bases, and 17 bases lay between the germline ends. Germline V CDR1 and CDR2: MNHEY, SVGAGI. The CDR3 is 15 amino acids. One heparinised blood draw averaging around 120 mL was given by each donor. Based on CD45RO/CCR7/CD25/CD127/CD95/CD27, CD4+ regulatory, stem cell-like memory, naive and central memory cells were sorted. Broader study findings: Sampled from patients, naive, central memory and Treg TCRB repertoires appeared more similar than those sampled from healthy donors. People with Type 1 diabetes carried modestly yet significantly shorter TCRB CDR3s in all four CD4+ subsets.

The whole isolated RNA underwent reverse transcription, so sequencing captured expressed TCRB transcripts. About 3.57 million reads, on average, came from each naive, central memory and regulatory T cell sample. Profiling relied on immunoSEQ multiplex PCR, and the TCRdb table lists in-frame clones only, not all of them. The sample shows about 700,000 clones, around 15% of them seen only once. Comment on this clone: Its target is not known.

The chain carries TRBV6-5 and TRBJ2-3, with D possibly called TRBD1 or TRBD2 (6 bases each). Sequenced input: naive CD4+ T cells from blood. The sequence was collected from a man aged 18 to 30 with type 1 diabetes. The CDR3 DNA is TGTGCCAGCAGTTTGTCGGGGGCCTCCTGGGATACGCAGTATTTT. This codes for CASSLSGASWDTQYF.